This T cell receptor (beta chain) was documented in a study of T cells in Graves' hyperthyroidism and ophthalmopathy. Hyperthyroidism patients were newly diagnosed, had disease duration under 2 months, and were aged 18 to 65 years. Germline V gene sequence: CDR1 SGDLS, CDR2 YYNGEE. This CDR3 is built from 16 residues. V lost 5 bases and J lost 1, with 18 bases in between. Study-level results: The majority of expanded thyroid clonotypes above 0.001 also appeared in blood.

RNA transcripts served as the template for amplifying TCR beta CDR3 regions. The HTBI primer set was used in a first-round RT-PCR of the TCR CDR3. TCRdb re-called the multiplex PCR reads through MiXCR, storing one row per CDR3 protein. The sample shows hundreds of thousands of distinct CDR3 sequences, 38% of them seen only once. A remark on this clonotype: Its antigen is undetermined.

The sequenced sample was blood. The receptor comes from a man aged 18 to 30 with Graves' hyperthyroidism. This chain joins TRBV9 and TRBJ1-1; possibly TRBD1 for D (6 bases). The chain's CDR3 is CASSARTDMANTEAFF. The CDR3 DNA sequence: TGTGCCAGCAGTGCTAGGACAGATATGGCGAACACTGAAGCTTTCTTT.